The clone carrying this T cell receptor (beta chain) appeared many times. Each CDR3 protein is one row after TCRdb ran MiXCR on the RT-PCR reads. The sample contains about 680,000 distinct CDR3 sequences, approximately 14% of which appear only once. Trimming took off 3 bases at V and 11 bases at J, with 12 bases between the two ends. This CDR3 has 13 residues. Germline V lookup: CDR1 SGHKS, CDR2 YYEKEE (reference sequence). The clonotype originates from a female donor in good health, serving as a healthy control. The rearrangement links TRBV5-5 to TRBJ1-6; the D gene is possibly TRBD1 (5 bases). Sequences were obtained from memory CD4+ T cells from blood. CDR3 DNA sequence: TGTGCCAGCAGCTCGGGACCCCAGGCACCCCTCCACTTT. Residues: CASSSGPQAPLHF.